This T cell receptor beta chain was documented in a study of PD-L1 blockade in urothelial cancer. Overall study context: Atezolizumab (1,200 mg intravenously every 3 weeks) began at some point between 2014 and 2016 for patients. Specimens of blood held a median count of 141,255 T cells.

Sequencing was performed with immunoSEQ multiplex PCR; in TCRdb, only in-frame clones are kept and a portion is missing. The sample shows roughly 56,000 clones, roughly 82% of them seen only once. V was pared by 0 bases and J by 3 bases, with 13 bases between. Germline assignment: CDR1 SGHNT and CDR2 YYREEE (reference sequence). The CDR3 is made up of 15 amino acids. This TCR came from a man aged 65 to 79 with urothelial cancer. The chain is built from TRBV5-4 and TRBJ2-7; maybe TRBD2 (5 bases). Source: PBMCs, taken around atezolizumab (anti-PD-L1) treatment. DNA of the CDR3: TGTGCCAGCAGCTTGGGGTTAGCGCCCAACTACGAGCAGTACTTC. Its protein product is CASSLGLAPNYEQYF.